This entry lists 23 T cell receptor beta chains sequenced from one sample in a study of beta chain features in type 1 diabetes. Regarding the study as a whole: Shortening that was moderate but significant affected the TCRB CDR3s of Type 1 diabetes patients in all four CD4+ subsets.

As every portion of the isolated RNA was reverse transcribed, the sequencing read expressed TCRB transcripts. Produced via immunoSEQ multiplex PCR; TCRdb's table is partial and in-frame only. There are roughly 730,000 clones in the sample; around an eighth occur only once, and 0.022% lies in the top ten. No antigen is known for these receptors. Sequencing input: naive CD4+ T cells from blood. All receptors derive from a man aged 18-30 years with type 1 diabetes.

This clone has just a few counts. The rearrangement links TRBV25-1 to TRBJ1-1, with D uncertain. Germline V gives CDR1 MGHDK, CDR2 SYGVNS. V dropped 7 bases and J dropped 6 bases, with 12 bases sitting between them. This CDR3 is 12 amino acids long. In DNA, the CDR3 is TGTGCCAGCAAGTCGGGTACCGCTGAAGCTTTCTTT. Amino acid sequence: CASKSGTAEAFF.

This clone has more than one count but fewer than ten. V and J are TRBV27 and TRBJ2-7, with 9 positions matching TRBD1. The V and J ends lost 6 bases and 7 bases, in that order; junction bases with no gene match: 7. Looked up from germline, CDR1 is MNHEY and CDR2 is SMNVEV (reference sequence). The CDR3 runs 13 residues. For the CDR3, the DNA is TGTGCCAGCAGCCTGGACAGGGGTCGAGAGCAGTACTTC. It yields the protein CASSLDRGREQYF.

This clone was seen a handful of times. The chain couples TRBV27 to TRBJ1-3, with D uncertain. This CDR3 comprises 13 residues. Germline V gene sequence: CDR1 MNHEY, CDR2 SMNVEV (reference sequence). Trimming shortened V by 7 bases and J by 2 bases, and 9 bases separated the two germline ends. CDR3 sequence: CASKQGPGNTIYF. CDR3 DNA: TGTGCCAGCAAGCAAGGGCCTGGAAACACCATATATTTT.

J is TRBJ1-2 and V is TRBV28; D is unresolved. This CDR3 contains 13 residues. V was clipped by 3 bases and J by 4 bases, with 9 bases between them. The germline gives CDR1 MDHEN, CDR2 SYDVKM. CDR3 in amino acids: CASSFVLGYGYTF. The CDR3 nucleotides read TGTGCCAGCAGTTTCGTCTTGGGCTATGGCTACACCTTC.

The rearrangement joins TRBV14 to TRBJ2-2; unclear D gene. Deletions cut 3 bases from V and 0 bases from J, with 11 bases between. The length of the CDR3 is 16 residues. Germline V gene sequence: CDR1 SGHDN, CDR2 FVKESK. The CDR3 reads CASSQNSPANTGELFF. The CDR3 coding sequence is TGTGCCAGCAGCCAGAACAGTCCTGCGAACACCGGGGAGCTGTTTTTT.

This clone was counted between two and nine times. This chain links TRBV7-2 with TRBJ2-5, with a possible D match to TRBD1 (6 bases). The CDR3 is 14 amino acids. Trimming removed 5 bases at V and 1 base at J, with 11 bases between. Germline V gene sequence: CDR1 SGHTA, CDR2 FQGNSA. Written as DNA, the CDR3 is TGTGCCAGCAGCCTCGGACAGACCCAAGAGACCCAGTACTTC. The encoded protein is CASSLGQTQETQYF.

This sequence joins TRBV30 and TRBJ2-7, with a weak D call TRBD2 (5 bases). Between the trimmed V and J ends, which lost 3 bases and 0 bases, there was a span of 9 bases. The germline V gene encodes CDR1 GTSNPN and CDR2 SVGIG (reference sequence). This CDR3 contains 13 residues. CDR3 residues: CAWSPRVSYEQYF. The CDR3 DNA sequence: TGTGCCTGGAGCCCGAGGGTCTCCTACGAGCAGTACTTC.

J is TRBJ2-3 and V is TRBV5-1; 7 bases agree with TRBD1. Per germline, CDR1 SGHRS and CDR2 YFSETQ. The CDR3 runs to 14 residues. Trimming took 4 bases from V and 1 from J; bases not matched to a gene: 3. Here the CDR3 reads CASSQTGRTDTQYF. In nucleotides, the CDR3 is TGCGCCAGCAGCCAGACAGGGCGCACAGATACGCAGTATTTT.

This clone was counted a few times. The V call is TRBV7-3, the J call TRBJ2-3, with D unresolved. CDR1 SGHTA and CDR2 FQGTGA come from the germline V gene. Deletions cut 0 bases from V and 4 bases from J, with 11 bases between. The CDR3 runs to 15 residues. This chain's CDR3 is CASSLTSKPPDTQYF. The CDR3 DNA sequence: TGTGCCAGCAGCTTAACTAGCAAGCCACCAGATACGCAGTATTTT.

The chain is built from TRBV5-1 and TRBJ1-2; no reliable D call. The germline V and J ends were trimmed by 0 bases and 5 bases, with 20 bases remaining between them. CDR3 size: 17 residues. Germline V CDR1 and CDR2: SGHRS, YFSETQ. CDR3 nucleotides: TGCGCCAGCAGCTTGGGGCCGAGTGGCCAAATAGGGTATGGCTACACCTTC. Translation gives CASSLGPSGQIGYGYTF.

This clone turned up a few times. This chain connects TRBV12-5 to TRBJ2-7; possible D gene TRBD1, 6 bases. The V gene lost 5 bases and the J gene lost 2 bases, with 13 bases spanning the gap. The CDR3 is 14 amino acids. CDR1 and CDR2 (germline): LGHNT, FRNRAP. In DNA, the CDR3 is TGTGCTAGTGGTCCCCAGACAGGCGCCTACGAGCAGTACTTC. Translation gives CASGPQTGAYEQYF.

As to this clone: Distinct nucleotide sequences in the sample also encode this CDR3. The V gene is TRBV29-1, the J gene TRBJ2-5; 8 bases agree with TRBD1. Germline V gives CDR1 SQVTM, CDR2 ANQGSEA. The J segment lost 5 bases and the V segment lost 4 bases, leaving 0 bases of the junction unmatched. There are 11 residues in the CDR3. The CDR3 DNA sequence: TGCAGCGTTGGGACAGGGGAGACCCAGTACTTC. Amino acids: CSVGTGETQYF.

This chain joins TRBV4-1 and TRBJ2-5; D uncertain. Germline lookup yields CDR1 MGHRA and CDR2 YSYEKL. V was trimmed by 0 bases and J by 5 bases, leaving 16 bases between them. The CDR3 sequence is 16 residues long. CDR3 nucleotides: TGCGCCAGCAGCCAAGATGGTTCCCTAGAACGGGAGACCCAGTACTTC. This codes for CASSQDGSLERETQYF.

The chain combines TRBV28 with TRBJ1-1; D unclear. CDR1 MDHEN and CDR2 SYDVKM come from the germline V gene. The CDR3 is 16 amino acids. V lost 3 bases, J lost 0 bases, and 14 bases lay in between. In DNA, the CDR3 is TGTGCCAGCAGTTTCGAGGGTGGGCCCATGAACACTGAAGCTTTCTTT. This gives the protein CASSFEGGPMNTEAFF.

In its sample, this clone was seen a few times. This chain links TRBV30 with TRBJ1-6, with 7 bases identical to TRBD1. The CDR3 totals 15 residues. Trimming removed 2 bases from V and 13 bases from J; junction bases left unmatched: 14. CDR1 is GTSNPN and CDR2 is SVGIG in the germline V gene (reference sequence). CDR3 sequence (DNA): TGTGCCTGGAGTCCAAGGGACAGACACCTAGGGCCCCTCCACTTT. It is translated as CAWSPRDRHLGPLHF.

The V call is TRBV5-1, the J call TRBJ1-2, with D unresolved. Trimming left V 4 bases short and J 4 bases short, with 14 bases between. The CDR3 has 14 amino acids. Per germline, CDR1 SGHRS and CDR2 YFSETQ. Here the CDR3 reads CASSREGRTYGYTF. CDR3 DNA: TGCGCCAGCAGCCGTGAAGGCAGAACCTATGGCTACACCTTC.

V and J are TRBV18 and TRBJ2-5; 7 nucleotides align to TRBD1. Germline assignment: CDR1 KGHSH and CDR2 LQKENI. There are 16 residues in the CDR3. V gave up 3 bases and J gave up 6 bases; unmatched junction bases: 13. The chain's CDR3 is CASSPRTGTEGKTQYF. The CDR3 nucleotides are TGTGCCAGCTCACCCAGGACCGGGACAGAGGGAAAGACCCAGTACTTC.

This clone has only a few counts. This rearrangement joins TRBV27 to TRBJ1-5; weak D call: TRBD1 (6 bases). The CDR3 spans 16 residues. Trimming left V 5 bases short and J 0 bases short, with 14 bases between. Germline-derived CDR1 and CDR2 are MNHEY and SMNVEV (reference sequence). CDR3 DNA sequence: TGTGCCAGCAGTACAAGCGGACAGTATAGCAATCAGCCCCAGCATTTT. It is translated as CASSTSGQYSNQPQHF.

The rearrangement uses TRBV18 and TRBJ2-5, with TRBD1 matching over 8 bases. Germline CDR1 is KGHSH and CDR2 is LQKENI. CDR3 length: 15 amino acids. V shed 0 bases, J shed 4 bases, and the junction held 4 bases outside the gene matches. CDR3 in DNA: TGTGCCAGCTCACCACCGGGGACAGGCGGAGAGACCCAGTACTTC. Amino acid sequence: CASSPPGTGGETQYF.

In this sample, this clone turned up a few times. This sequence joins TRBV12-5 and TRBJ1-6, with 9 bases identical to TRBD1. Germline CDR1 LGHNT, CDR2 FRNRAP. Trimming cost V 5 bases and J 0 bases; bases outside gene matches: 5. This CDR3 is built from 17 residues. CDR3 nucleotide sequence: TGTGCTAGTGGTCCAGGACAGGGGAGCTCCTATAATTCACCCCTCCACTTT. Protein sequence: CASGPGQGSSYNSPLHF. Drawing the rest from reference TRBV12-5 and TRBJ1-6, the complete variable domain is DARVTQTPRHKVTEMGQEVTMRCQPILGHNTVFWYRQTMMQGLELLAYFRNRAPLDDSGMPKDRFSAEMPDATLATLKIQPSEPRDSAVYFCASGPGQGSSYNSPLHFGNGTRLTVT.

This clone was picked up a small number of times. The J gene is TRBJ1-2, the V gene TRBV7-2; no firm D call. This CDR3 has 14 amino acids. Germline V gene lookup returns CDR1 SGHTA and CDR2 FQGNSA. The V and J ends lost 4 bases and 4 bases respectively, with 13 bases between them. The CDR3 here is CASSSPQLVYGYTF. The CDR3 DNA follows: TGTGCCAGCAGCTCCCCACAGCTTGTCTATGGCTACACCTTC.

The CDR3 is CASSSSTGSDTQYF. The CDR3 DNA sequence: TGTGCCAGCAGTTCCTCGACGGGTTCAGATACGCAGTATTTT. V usage is TRBV6-6 and J usage is TRBJ2-3; D remains ambiguous. V shed 4 bases and J shed 4 bases, with 12 bases lying between them. The CDR3 spans 14 residues. CDR1 and CDR2 from the germline V gene are MNHNY and SVGAGI (reference sequence).

Only a few counts were recorded for this clone. The CDR3 DNA is TGTGCCAGCAGCCCCAGGGGGGACACCCGAGAAAAACTGTTTTTT. Translating gives CASSPRGDTREKLFF. This chain connects TRBV9 to TRBJ1-4, with 7 bases lining up with TRBD1. CDR3 length: 15 amino acids. Germline-derived CDR1 and CDR2 are SGDLS and YYNGEE. V dropped 4 bases and J dropped 8; count of bases not matched to a gene: 11.